This T cell receptor beta chain was found in a study of read filtering for tumor transcriptome and immune sequencing. Molecular barcoded adaptors covering alpha/delta and beta/gamma chains were used on roughly 400 ng RNA. In TCRdb, the reads were re-called with MiXCR into one record per CDR3 protein. The data show some 22,000 distinct CDR3 sequences, around 15% seen once. V lost 5 bases, J lost 6 bases, and 17 bases lay in between. This CDR3 comprises 14 residues. Germline CDR1 and CDR2: SEHNR and FQNEAQ (reference sequence). Comments on this clonotype: Being one base from a much bigger clone, this may be a read error. This CDR3 is missing its conserved last phenylalanine or tryptophan, likely due to a read error.

This TCR was recovered from a donor at least 40 years old with multiple myeloma. The chain couples TRBV7-9 to TRBJ2-7; TRBD1 or TRBD2 may be the D gene (6 bases each). The sequencing input was a population of CD138-negative cells sorted from bone marrow. CDR3 nucleotide sequence: TGTGCCAGCAGCACCCGGGGGCGGGAAATCGAGCAGTACTCC. Amino acid sequence: CASSTRGREIEQYS.